A single sample is the source of the 7 T cell receptor beta chains below, sequenced in a study of memory CD4+ T cells and cytomegalovirus serostatus. Some clones are missing from TCRdb's copy, which holds only in-frame ones; the method was immunoSEQ multiplex PCR. The data show 46,000 or so clones, around 82% seen once. Single viable CD3+CD4+CD8-CD45RO+ cells were sorted as the memory CD4+ T cells. Sequenced input: memory CD4+ T cells from blood. The receptors derive from an adult in good health and CMV-seronegative.

This clone was found a few times. CDR3 coding DNA: TGTGCCAGCAGCATTAGCGGGGGATACACCTACGAGCAGTACTTC. Amino acid sequence: CASSISGGYTYEQYF. The chain recombines TRBV7-3 with TRBJ2-7; TRBD2 aligns across 9 bases. With V trimmed by 5 bases and J by 2 bases, 7 bases remained unmatched. CDR3 length equals 15 residues. The germline V gene encodes CDR1 SGHTA and CDR2 FQGTGA.

The rearrangement uses TRBV2 and TRBJ2-5; 8 bases align to TRBD2. Germline CDR1 reads SNHLY; CDR2 reads FYNNEI. This CDR3 contains 16 residues. V lost 7 bases to trimming and J lost 5 bases; unmatched junction nucleotides: 15. The CDR3 coding sequence is TGTGCCAGCAACGGGGGTGCGGGGGGACTCGGGGAGACCCAGTACTTC. Its protein is CASNGGAGGLGETQYF.

The chain joins TRBV6-1 to TRBJ2-5; a weak D match, TRBD1 (6 bases). This CDR3 region has 13 residues. Per the germline V gene, CDR1 is MNHNS and CDR2 is SASEGT. V gave up 2 bases and J gave up 7 bases, with 11 bases separating them. The CDR3 region is CASSERQERTQYF. The DNA of the CDR3 is TGTGCCAGCAGTGAACGACAGGAACGGACCCAGTACTTC.

The chain links TRBV6-1 to TRBJ1-6; perhaps TRBD1 as D (5 bases). Per the germline V gene, CDR1 is MNHNS and CDR2 is SASEGT. The CDR3 sequence is 15 residues long. The V end was cut by 8 bases, the J end by 9 bases, with 20 bases between. Here the CDR3 DNA reads TGTGCCAGCTCCCATCAGGACACCTCCGGTTCACCCCTCCACTTT. It codes for CASSHQDTSGSPLHF.

This chain connects TRBV10-2 to TRBJ2-7; TRBD2 agrees at 7 bases. V dropped 4 bases and J dropped 4; count of bases not matched to a gene: 7. The CDR3 spans 14 residues. Germline V CDR1 and CDR2: WSHSY, SAAADI. The CDR3 loop is CASSASGSGYEQYF. CDR3 DNA sequence: TGCGCCAGCAGTGCTAGCGGCTCGGGGTACGAGCAGTACTTC.

The rearrangement joins TRBV4-3 to TRBJ1-3; D is possibly TRBD1 (5 bases). Germline V gene lookup returns CDR1 LGHNA and CDR2 YSLEER. Deletions cut 0 bases from V and 1 base from J, with 16 bases between. The CDR3 is 18 residues long. CDR3 in DNA: TGCGCCAGCAGCCAAGATCTGGGGAACACAGGTTCTGGAAACACCATATATTTT. Its translation is CASSQDLGNTGSGNTIYF.

The chain recombines TRBV11-2 with TRBJ1-6; tentatively, D is TRBD1 (5 bases). The V gene's germline CDR1 is SGHAT and CDR2 FQNNGV. This CDR3 is built from 14 residues. Trimming shortened V by 4 bases and J by 7 bases, and 11 bases separated the two germline ends. CDR3 amino acids: CASSSRDSNSPLHF. CDR3 sequence (DNA): TGTGCCAGCAGCTCCAGGGACTCCAATTCACCCCTCCACTTT.